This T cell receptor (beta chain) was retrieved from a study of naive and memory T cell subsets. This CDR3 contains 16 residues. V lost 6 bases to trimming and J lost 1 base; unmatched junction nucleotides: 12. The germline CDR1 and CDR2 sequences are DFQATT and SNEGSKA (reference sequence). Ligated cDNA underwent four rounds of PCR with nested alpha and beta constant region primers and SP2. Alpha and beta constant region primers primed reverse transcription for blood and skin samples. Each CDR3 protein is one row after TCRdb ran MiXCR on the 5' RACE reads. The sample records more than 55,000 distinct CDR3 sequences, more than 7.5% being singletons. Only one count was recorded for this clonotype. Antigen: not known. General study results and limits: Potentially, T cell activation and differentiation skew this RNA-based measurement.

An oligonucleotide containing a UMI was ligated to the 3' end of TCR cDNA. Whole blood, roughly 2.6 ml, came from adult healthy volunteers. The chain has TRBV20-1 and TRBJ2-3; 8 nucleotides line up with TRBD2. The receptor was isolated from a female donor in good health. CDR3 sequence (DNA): TGCAGTGCCTCCTTGTTGGCGGGGGGCCGCACAGATACGCAGTATTTT. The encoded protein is CSASLLAGGRTDTQYF.